Listed below are T cell receptor beta chains from one sample, sequenced in a study of beta chain features in type 1 diabetes. Method: immunoSEQ multiplex PCR; TCRdb's copy keeps in-frame clones and lacks some. Altogether 300,000 to 400,000 clones are present, roughly a tenth being singletons, with the ten largest covering less than 0.65%. The sequencing input was central memory CD4+ T cells from blood. These receptors originate from a man between 25 and 39 years old with type 1 diabetes. Each CDR3 is given with its conserved first and last residue. Fields, in order: J gene, clone size, V gene, D gene, CDR3 protein, CDR3 DNA. D genes are given only for firm matches. Clone size is given for some rows only: seen once, a few or many times, or a class if the clone is expanded.

TRBJ2-3 few TRBV5-1 NA CASSLAVGPDTQYF TGCGCCAGCAGCTTGGCGGTAGGGCCAGATACGCAGTATTTT
TRBJ2-3 NA TRBV11-2 NA CASSLGTTDTQYF TGTGCCAGCAGCTTAGGTACCACAGATACGCAGTATTTT
TRBJ2-6 many TRBV7-2 NA CASSIDYAGANVLTF TGTGCCAGCAGCATTGATTATGCTGGGGCCAACGTCCTGACTTTC
TRBJ1-3 few TRBV28 NA CASSYPPPENTIYF TGTGCCAGCAGTTATCCCCCCCCGGAAAACACCATATATTTT
TRBJ2-1 few TRBV2 NA CASSGLGEQFF TGTGCCAGCAGTGGACTGGGCGAGCAGTTCTTC
TRBJ1-5 NA TRBV27 NA CASSLRVVAGGNQPQHF TGTGCCAGCAGTCTCAGGGTGGTGGCAGGGGGCAATCAGCCCCAGCATTTT
TRBJ2-1 few TRBV11-2 NA CASSRGQYNVQFF TGTGCCAGCAGCCGAGGACAGTACAATGTGCAGTTCTTC
TRBJ2-3 few TRBV7-9 NA CASRPPSWTDTQYF TGTGCCAGCAGACCTCCTTCGTGGACCGATACGCAGTATTTT
TRBJ2-1 many TRBV25-1 TRBD1 CASSEGPKRGRVYNEQFF TGTGCCAGCAGTGAGGGACCAAAGAGGGGGCGGGTCTACAATGAGCAGTTCTTC
TRBJ1-5 NA TRBV10-3 TRBD1 CASSKDRGSDQPQHF TGTGCCAGCAGTAAGGACAGGGGTTCCGATCAGCCCCAGCATTTT
TRBJ2-1 NA TRBV9 TRBD2 CASSVGREGSNEQFF TGTGCCAGCAGCGTAGGGCGGGAGGGATCCAATGAGCAGTTCTTC
TRBJ1-4 many TRBV7-9 NA CASSVDRSNEKLFF TGTGCCAGCAGCGTAGACAGGAGTAATGAAAAACTGTTTTTT
TRBJ2-2 few TRBV4-2 TRBD2 CASSQEAREGAGELFF TGTGCCAGCAGCCAAGAAGCTCGGGAGGGGGCCGGGGAGCTGTTTTTT
TRBJ2-1 NA TRBV5-4 TRBD2 CASSLGAGGVYEQFF TGTGCCAGCAGCTTGGGAGCGGGAGGGGTCTATGAGCAGTTCTTC
TRBJ2-3 few TRBV4-1 TRBD1 CASSPPTGTGTDTQYF TGCGCCAGCAGCCCCCCGACCGGGACAGGGACAGATACGCAGTATTTT
TRBJ2-3 NA TRBV6-1 TRBD2 CASSGTSGSRGDTQYF TGTGCCAGCAGTGGAACTAGCGGGAGTAGGGGAGATACGCAGTATTTT
TRBJ2-2 few TRBV27 NA CASSSQGPGELFF TGTGCCAGCAGTTCCCAGGGTCCCGGGGAGCTGTTTTTT
TRBJ2-7 NA TRBV27 NA CASSRLGYYEQYF TGTGCCAGCAGTCGACTAGGGTACTACGAGCAGTACTTC
TRBJ2-2 few TRBV27 TRBD2 CASRVSGSGYGELFF TGTGCCAGCAGGGTTAGCGGGAGTGGATACGGGGAGCTGTTTTTT
TRBJ2-5 NA TRBV27 TRBD1 CASSPGTANQETQYF TGTGCCAGCAGCCCCGGGACAGCAAACCAAGAGACCCAGTACTTC
TRBJ2-2 few TRBV7-2 NA CASSAFKTNTGELFF TGTGCCAGCAGCGCCTTTAAAACGAACACCGGGGAGCTGTTTTTT
TRBJ1-1 NA TRBV2 NA CASSVMGGFSTEAFF TGTGCCAGCAGTGTGATGGGAGGGTTTAGCACTGAAGCTTTCTTT
TRBJ1-2 NA TRBV10-3 NA CAISESANYGYTF TGTGCCATCAGTGAGTCTGCCAACTATGGCTACACCTTC
TRBJ2-2 NA TRBV5-1 TRBD1 CASSPPGQGFTGELFF TGCGCCAGCAGCCCCCCGGGACAGGGCTTCACCGGGGAGCTGTTTTTT
TRBJ2-5 NA TRBV7-2 NA CASSYPQTGLGETQYF TGTGCCAGCAGCTACCCGCAGACCGGGCTGGGTGAGACCCAGTACTTC
TRBJ2-1 NA TRBV9 NA CASSASLEGGEQFF TGTGCCAGCAGCGCCTCCTTGGAGGGGGGTGAGCAGTTCTTC